One and the same sample provided the 20 T cell receptor beta chains below, sequenced in a study of vaccination and CD4 T cells after COVID-19 (dated by TCRdb to 2021 to 2024). What this sample's treatment or condition label stands for: roughly 11-day PBMC culture with coronavirus spike peptide pools or control peptides (ViraFEST assay). These receptors lack a known antigen. Library preparation was by PCR. The sequencing machine was an Illumina iSeq 100. TCR sequencing of DNA from cultured CD4+ T cells used the Oncomine TCR Beta short-read assay at the Johns Hopkins FTIC core. TCRdb redid the processing of the public reads, applying fastp at Q25 and MiXCR, and retained in-frame beta chains. Rows are combined by CDR3 protein, so each entry shows the most common genes and DNA. The sample table contains some 11,000 distinct CDR3 sequences; only one count was recorded for approximately 61% of them. Together, the top ten hold approximately 10% of the sample.

The sample here was CD4+ T cells from blood, cultured in vitro, taken before SARS-CoV-2 vaccination. The receptors were gathered from a human donor who had recovered from COVID-19.

The gene calls are TRBV7-2 and TRBJ1-2; the match to TRBD1 covers 8 bases. The CDR3 length is 14 residues. V lost 2 bases and J lost 6; bases outside the gene matches: 5. Germline CDR1 and CDR2: SGHTA and FQGNSA. The CDR3 region is CASSLRTGLNGYTF. CDR3 nucleotide sequence: TGTGCCAGCAGCTTAAGGACAGGGCTAAATGGCTACACCTTC.

The genes are TRBV6-2 or TRBV6-3 and TRBJ2-5; 7 nucleotides match TRBD2. The germline V gene has CDR1 MNHEY and CDR2 SVGEGT. Trimming removed 6 bases from V and 4 bases from J; junction bases left unmatched: 11. This CDR3 comprises 15 residues. CDR3 nucleotide sequence: TGTGCCAGCAGGCGGTTTAGCGGGCCGGGAGAGACCCAGTACTTC. Amino acid sequence: CASRRFSGPGETQYF.

In this sample, this clonotype turned up a few times. This rearrangement joins TRBV15 to TRBJ1-3; TRBD1 is a possible D gene (5 bases). Trimming pared 0 bases from V and 0 bases from J, leaving 6 bases between. This CDR3 comprises 15 residues. CDR1 LNHNV and CDR2 YYDKDF come from the germline V gene (reference sequence). The CDR3, as DNA: TGTGCCACCAGCAGAGATGACAGCTCTGGAAACACCATATATTTT. Its translation: CATSRDDSSGNTIYF.

The chain joins TRBV7-2 to TRBJ2-7; 8 bases are a match to TRBD2. Trimming removed 5 bases from V and 1 base from J; junction bases left unmatched: 7. The V gene's germline CDR1 is SGHTA and CDR2 FQGNSA. The CDR3 is 15 residues long. The CDR3 DNA reads TGTGCCAGCAGCATTTTTAGCGGGAAGTCCTACGAGCAGTACTTC. As protein: CASSIFSGKSYEQYF.

The rearrangement uses TRBV2 and TRBJ2-3, with 9 bases matching TRBD2. CDR3 length: 16 residues. V was clipped by 3 bases and J by 1 base; unmatched bases: 5. The germline V gene has CDR1 SNHLY and CDR2 FYNNEI. The DNA for the CDR3 is TGTGCCAGCAGTGAGGTAGCGGGAGTGGGCACAGATACGCAGTATTTT. It specifies CASSEVAGVGTDTQYF.

The chain employs TRBV7-2 and TRBJ2-1, with TRBD2 matching 8 bases. Germline values: CDR1 SGHTA, CDR2 FQGNSA. With V trimmed by 5 bases and J by 4 bases, 13 bases remained unmatched. The CDR3 sequence is 17 residues long. The CDR3 loop reads CASSPQSGGPPYNEQFF. The CDR3 region has the DNA TGTGCCAGCAGCCCTCAAAGCGGGGGCCCACCTTACAATGAGCAGTTCTTC.

The chain employs TRBV7-8 and TRBJ2-1; 7 bases fit TRBD2. Losses at the gene ends were 1 base for V and 6 bases for J; bases not matched to a gene: 6. This CDR3 has 15 amino acids. From germline, CDR1 is SGHVS and CDR2 FQNEAQ. In nucleotides, the CDR3 is TGTGCCAGCAGCTTAGGGACTAGGCTCGTCAATGAGCAGTTCTTC. Its protein is CASSLGTRLVNEQFF.

The genes are TRBV7-9 and TRBJ2-7, with D maybe TRBD1 (5 bases). V lost 1 base, J lost 2 bases, and 12 bases lay in between. This CDR3 has 15 residues. The germline CDR1 and CDR2 sequences are SEHNR and FQNEAQ (reference sequence). The CDR3 sequence is CASSLVSDRAYEQYF. DNA for the CDR3: TGTGCCAGCAGCTTAGTTTCTGACAGAGCCTACGAGCAGTACTTC.

The V gene is TRBV15, the J gene TRBJ2-1, with D perhaps TRBD2 (6 bases). Germline CDR1 is LNHNV and CDR2 is YYDKDF (reference sequence). Trimming removed 3 bases at V and 0 bases at J, with 18 bases between. The CDR3 length is 18 residues. The CDR3 loop reads CATSRDSGLRTSYNEQFF. In DNA form, the CDR3 reads TGTGCCACCAGCAGGGATAGCGGATTGAGGACCTCCTACAATGAGCAGTTCTTC.

The chain couples TRBV11-2 to TRBJ1-1; 7 positions agree with TRBD1. Trimming cost V 6 bases and J 0 bases; bases outside gene matches: 4. CDR1 is SGHAT and CDR2 is FQNNGV in the germline V gene. The CDR3 consists of 14 residues. Written as DNA, the CDR3 is TGTGCCAGCAGGGTGACAGGGATGAACACTGAAGCTTTCTTT. This codes for CASRVTGMNTEAFF.

J is TRBJ1-1 and V is TRBV28; no clear D. Germline CDR1 MDHEN, CDR2 SYDVKM. The CDR3 totals 16 residues. V was clipped by 1 base and J by 3 bases, with 15 bases between them. CDR3 protein: CASSLSTRVGDTEAFF. In nucleotides, the CDR3 is TGTGCCAGCAGTTTATCAACACGGGTTGGGGACACTGAAGCTTTCTTT.

The genes are TRBV20-1 and TRBJ1-5, with unresolved D. Trimming removed 3 bases at V and 6 bases at J, with 12 bases between. Looked up from germline, CDR1 is DFQATT and CDR2 is SNEGSKA (reference sequence). The CDR3 is 13 residues long. CDR3: CSASLQVGQPQHF. CDR3 DNA: TGCAGTGCTAGTCTCCAGGTTGGTCAGCCCCAGCATTTT.

This chain joins TRBV6-5 and TRBJ1-6; 8 nucleotides align to TRBD1. The V gene end was trimmed by 0 bases and the J gene end by 9 bases; junction bases not matched to a gene: 7. Germline loops: CDR1 MNHEY, CDR2 SVGAGI. The CDR3 totals 16 residues. CDR3 in DNA: TGTGCCAGCAGTTACTCGTCGGACAGGGCTCGTTCACCCCTCCACTTT. Protein sequence: CASSYSSDRARSPLHF.

In DNA, the CDR3 is TGTGCCAGCAGCGAGGGACAGGGGGCCACTGAAGCTTTCTTT. Amino acids: CASSEGQGATEAFF. The gene calls are TRBV5-4 and TRBJ1-1, with TRBD1 matching over 12 bases. J lost 4 bases, V lost 4 bases, and 2 bases had no gene match. The CDR3 contains 14 residues. Germline loops: CDR1 SGHNT, CDR2 YYREEE (reference sequence).

The table lists this clonotype with a few counts. The chain couples TRBV24-1 to TRBJ2-2; D not resolved. Per the germline V gene, CDR1 is KGHDR and CDR2 is SFDVKD. The CDR3 is made up of 14 amino acids. Between the trimmed V and J ends, which lost 5 bases and 1 base, there was a span of 7 bases. CDR3 protein: CATSGELNTGELFF. CDR3 sequence (DNA): TGTGCCACCAGTGGAGAACTGAACACCGGGGAGCTGTTTTTT.

On this clonotype: An end of the junction does not agree with germline; a read error may underlie this. The gene calls are TRBV6-1 and TRBJ1-1; D possibly corresponds to TRBD1 (5 bases). The V gene's germline CDR1 is MNHNS and CDR2 SASEGT. This CDR3 has 14 amino acids. The CDR3 sequence: CASSGRQSNIEAFF. For the CDR3, the DNA is TGTGCCAGCAGTGGCCGACAGAGTAACATTGAAGCTTTCTTT.

This chain connects TRBV6-2 or TRBV6-3 to TRBJ2-3, with D maybe TRBD1 (6 bases). Germline values: CDR1 MNHEY, CDR2 SVGEGT. The ends were cut back, 1 base at V and 1 base at J, with 15 bases in the middle. The CDR3 extends over 17 amino acids. CDR3 protein: CASSYYGQTEGTDTQYF. The CDR3 region has the DNA TGTGCCAGCAGTTACTATGGACAGACCGAGGGCACAGATACGCAGTATTTT.

V usage is TRBV27 and J usage is TRBJ1-6; 8 bases agree with TRBD1. Germline values: CDR1 MNHEY, CDR2 SMNVEV (reference sequence). This CDR3 is 14 amino acids long. V lost 8 bases to trimming and J lost 8 bases; unmatched junction nucleotides: 8. This chain's CDR3 is CASSTGGGYSPLHF. In nucleotides, the CDR3 is TGTGCCAGCTCCACAGGGGGTGGTTATTCACCCCTCCACTTT.

The CDR3 loop reads CASSLQGAGNTEAFF. The CDR3 DNA reads as TGTGCCAGCAGCCTTCAGGGGGCCGGGAACACTGAAGCTTTCTTT. The V and J genes are TRBV7-9 and TRBJ1-1, with 8 nucleotides matching TRBD1. The CDR3 covers 15 residues. CDR1 SEHNR and CDR2 FQNEAQ come from the germline V gene (reference sequence). The V and J ends lost 5 bases and 1 base, in that order; junction bases with no gene match: 6. Drawing the rest from reference TRBV7-9 and TRBJ1-1, the complete variable domain is DTGVSQNPRHKITKRGQNVTFRCDPISEHNRLYWYRQTLGQGPEFLTYFQNEAQLEKSRLLSDRFSAERPKGSFSTLEIQRTEQGDSAMYLCASSLQGAGNTEAFFGQGTRLTVV.

The chain employs TRBV6-1 and TRBJ2-5; no reliable D call. Trimming took 8 bases from V and 4 from J, leaving 11 bases between them. CDR1 is MNHNS and CDR2 is SASEGT in the germline V gene. The CDR3 consists of 12 residues. CDR3 DNA: TGTGCCAGCGGCACCACTCGAGAGACCCAGTACTTC. The encoded protein is CASGTTRETQYF.